This TCR beta chain was sequenced in a study of T cell responses to AZD1222 COVID-19 vaccine (dated by TCRdb to the early 2020s). Background on the whole study: AZD1222 recipients with second doses at about 4 weeks or about 12 weeks were pooled, because spike-specific TCR depth and breadth did not differ between schedules. TCR sequencing covered fewer than 250 trial participants: around 210 given two doses of AZD1222 and 26 given two doses of MenACWY control vaccine. Trial participants were enrolled by age into 18-55, 56-69 and 70-plus year subgroups, with roughly 150, 30 and 60 TCR-sequenced participants respectively.

The CDR3 regions of human TCRbeta chains were analyzed by immunosequencing. In the paper's pipeline: TCRs in the repertoires were matched against a reference library of SARS-CoV-2-specific TCRs that had been generated with the MIRA antigen-specificity platform. Breadth meant the fraction of unique TCRs that were SARS-CoV-2-associated, whereas depth meant the fraction of total T cells that were SARS-CoV-2-associated. Each spike-specific TCR was assigned to its reactive spike region and to a CD4 or CD8 class using the MIRA data. Log10-transformed breadth and depth values were compared by one-way ANOVA with Sidak's multiple comparisons tests. Sourced from immuneACCESS, this table was stored by TCRdb with only in-frame sequences that have V and J called. A share of the clones is absent; for the studies checked, an unresolved V gene accounts for under half, and the remainder has no known explanation. Clone size and V and J calls were adopted from that table, with D and trimming inferred from the DNA. This sample lists more than 85,000 clones; just over 85% were detected once. The biggest ten clones account for approximately 8% of the sample.

Spanning cysteine to phenylalanine, the CDR3 consists of 15 amino acids. Only the CDR3 region is kept as DNA, spanning 45 bases read in frame from base 1. The germline V gene encodes CDR1 MGHRA and CDR2 YSYEKL. The junction shows trimming of 4 bases on V and 5 bases on J, plus 17 bases between the germline ends. The time point label, as the study defines it: baseline before first vaccination. The vaccinee samples were drawn from two UK trials, COV001 and COV002, one of which was a single-blind randomized controlled phase 2/3 trial testing AZD1222 (ChAdOx1 nCoV-19) in healthy adults. For TCRbeta chain sequencing, PBMC samples were collected from trial participants at day 0 and at day 28 after the second dose. As concerns this clone: The target of this receptor is not known. Base qualities are not recorded, but no much larger clone differs from it by a single base.

Beyond this particular receptor, the publication reports: Reportedly, almost half of the unique spike-specific TCRs recognized epitopes lying outside the regions that are mutated in the B.1.351 and B.1.1.7 variants. A significant rise in spike-specific TCR breadth and depth was observed after two AZD1222 doses relative to day 0 and relative to MenACWY recipients. The vaccine-associated CD4 TCRs covered the entire spike protein, and the dominant responses fell in regions 160-218 and 743-854. Because no day 14 peak-response samples were available, repertoires were characterized only after the peak T cell response. Most participants were white British and females outnumbered males, and the authors suggested that clonal diversity may have been underestimated. Conclusions about previously exposed vaccinees were limited because only a handful of AZD1222 recipients were SARS-CoV-2 seropositive at baseline. In the small 56-69-year group, the increase in depth fell short of significance, most likely because of low power.

This sequence was found in an adult in good health. Sequencing was performed on peripheral blood, taken on day 0 of AZD1222 vaccination. The rearrangement combines TRBV4-1 with TRBJ1-2; the D segment could be TRBD1, given 5 matching bases. DNA sequence: TGCGCCAGCAGCCCGGAATGGGCAGGGAAATATGGCTACACCTTC. The encoded protein is CASSPEWAGKYGYTF.